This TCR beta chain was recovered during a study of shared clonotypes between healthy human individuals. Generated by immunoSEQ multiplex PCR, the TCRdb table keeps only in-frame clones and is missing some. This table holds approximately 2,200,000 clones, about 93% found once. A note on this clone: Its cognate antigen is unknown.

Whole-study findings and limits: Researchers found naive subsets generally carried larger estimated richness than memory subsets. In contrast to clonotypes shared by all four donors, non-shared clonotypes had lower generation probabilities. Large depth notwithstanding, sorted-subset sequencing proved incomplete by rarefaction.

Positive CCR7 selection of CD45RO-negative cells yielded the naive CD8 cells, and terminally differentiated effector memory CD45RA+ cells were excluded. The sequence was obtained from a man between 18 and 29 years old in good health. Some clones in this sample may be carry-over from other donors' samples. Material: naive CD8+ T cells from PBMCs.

DNA of the CDR3: TGTGCCAGCAGCCAGACGGCGGGGAGCTCCTACAATGAGCAGTTCTTC. This sequence encodes CASSQTAGSSYNEQFF. J is TRBJ2-1 and V is TRBV4-2; a weak D match, TRBD2 (6 bases). Germline CDR1 reads LGHNA; CDR2 reads YNFKEQ. Trimming took off 3 bases at V and 0 bases at J, with 12 bases between the two ends. The CDR3 extends over 16 amino acids.